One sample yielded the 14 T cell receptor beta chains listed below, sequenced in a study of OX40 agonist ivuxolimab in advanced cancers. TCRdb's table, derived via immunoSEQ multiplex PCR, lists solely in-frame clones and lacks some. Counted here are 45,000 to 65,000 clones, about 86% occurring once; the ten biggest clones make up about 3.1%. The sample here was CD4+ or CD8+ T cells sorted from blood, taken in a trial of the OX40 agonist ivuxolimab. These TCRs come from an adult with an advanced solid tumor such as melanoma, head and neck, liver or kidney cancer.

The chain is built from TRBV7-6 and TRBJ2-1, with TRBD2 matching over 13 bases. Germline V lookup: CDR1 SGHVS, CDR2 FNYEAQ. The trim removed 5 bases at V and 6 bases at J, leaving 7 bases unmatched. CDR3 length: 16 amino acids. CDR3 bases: TGTGCCAGCAGCCCACTAGCGGGGGGGGTTTTCAATGAGCAGTTCTTC. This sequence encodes CASSPLAGGVFNEQFF.

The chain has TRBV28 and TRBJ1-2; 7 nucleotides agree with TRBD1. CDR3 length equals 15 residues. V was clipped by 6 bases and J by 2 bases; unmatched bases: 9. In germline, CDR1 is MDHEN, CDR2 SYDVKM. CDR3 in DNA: TGTGCCAGCAGGACACCGACGGGACAGAACTATGGCTACACCTTC. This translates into CASRTPTGQNYGYTF.

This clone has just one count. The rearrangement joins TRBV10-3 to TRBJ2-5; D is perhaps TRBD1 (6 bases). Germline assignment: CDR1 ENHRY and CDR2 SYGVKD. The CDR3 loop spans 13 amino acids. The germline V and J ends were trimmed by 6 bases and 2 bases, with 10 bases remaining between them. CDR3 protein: CAISQQGQETQYF. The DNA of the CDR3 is TGTGCCATCAGCCAACAGGGACAAGAGACCCAGTACTTC.

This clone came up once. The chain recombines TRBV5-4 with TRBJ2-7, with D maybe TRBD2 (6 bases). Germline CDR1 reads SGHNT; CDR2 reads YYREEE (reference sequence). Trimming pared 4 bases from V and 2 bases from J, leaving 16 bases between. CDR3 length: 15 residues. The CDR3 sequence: CASSPGAGKTYEQYF. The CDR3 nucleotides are TGTGCCAGCAGCCCCGGGGCGGGGAAAACCTACGAGCAGTACTTC.

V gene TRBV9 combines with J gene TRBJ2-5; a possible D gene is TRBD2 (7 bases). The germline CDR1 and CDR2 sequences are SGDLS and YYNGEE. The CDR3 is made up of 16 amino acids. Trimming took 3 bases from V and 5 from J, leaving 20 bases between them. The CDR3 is CASSDGGGGMVETQYF. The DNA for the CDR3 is TGTGCCAGCAGCGACGGAGGGGGGGGGATGGTGGAGACCCAGTACTTC.

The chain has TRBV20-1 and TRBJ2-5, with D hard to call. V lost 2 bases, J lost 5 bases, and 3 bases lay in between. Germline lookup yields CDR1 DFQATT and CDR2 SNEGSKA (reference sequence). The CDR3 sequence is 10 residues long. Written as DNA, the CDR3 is TGCAGTGCTAGATGGGAGACCCAGTACTTC. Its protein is CSARWETQYF.

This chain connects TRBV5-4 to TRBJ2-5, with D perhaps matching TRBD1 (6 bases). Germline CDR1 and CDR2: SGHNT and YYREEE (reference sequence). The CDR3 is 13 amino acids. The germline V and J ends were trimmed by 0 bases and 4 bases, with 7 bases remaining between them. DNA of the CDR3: TGTGCCAGCAGCTTGGTAGGGGGAGAGACCCAGTACTTC. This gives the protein CASSLVGGETQYF.

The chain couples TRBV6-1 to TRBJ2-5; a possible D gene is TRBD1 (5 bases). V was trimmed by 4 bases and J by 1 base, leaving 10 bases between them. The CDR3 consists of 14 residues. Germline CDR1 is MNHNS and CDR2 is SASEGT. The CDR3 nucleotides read TGTGCCAGCAGTGCAGGGCAGGCCCAAGAGACCCAGTACTTC. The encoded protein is CASSAGQAQETQYF.

The CDR3 protein is CASSQRGAPTDTQYF. CDR3 coding DNA: TGTGCCAGCAGCCAGCGGGGGGCGCCCACAGATACGCAGTATTTT. The V and J genes are TRBV5-5 and TRBJ2-3; TRBD2 aligns across 9 bases. CDR1 and CDR2 (germline): SGHKS, YYEKEE (reference sequence). This CDR3 has 15 amino acids. Germline trimming cut 4 bases from V and 2 bases from J; bases unmatched to any gene: 5.

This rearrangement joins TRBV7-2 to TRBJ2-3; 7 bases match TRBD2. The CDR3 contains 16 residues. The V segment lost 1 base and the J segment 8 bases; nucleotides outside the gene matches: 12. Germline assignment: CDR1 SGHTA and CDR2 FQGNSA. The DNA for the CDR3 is TGTGCCAGCAGCTTAGTTCCGGCGGGGCCGGGGGGTACGCAGTATTTT. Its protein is CASSLVPAGPGGTQYF.

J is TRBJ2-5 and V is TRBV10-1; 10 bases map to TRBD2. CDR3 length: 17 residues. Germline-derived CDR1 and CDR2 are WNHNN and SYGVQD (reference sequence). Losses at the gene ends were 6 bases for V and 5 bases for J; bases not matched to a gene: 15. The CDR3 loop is CASSSKERGGYGETQYF. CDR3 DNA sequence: TGCGCCAGCAGCTCGAAGGAGCGGGGGGGCTACGGGGAGACCCAGTACTTC.

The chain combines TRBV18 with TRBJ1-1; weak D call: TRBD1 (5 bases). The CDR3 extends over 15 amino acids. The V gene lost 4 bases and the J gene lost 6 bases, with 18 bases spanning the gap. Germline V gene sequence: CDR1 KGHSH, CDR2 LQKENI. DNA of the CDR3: TGTGCCAGCTCACAAACAACCGGGGGAGAGCCTGAAGCTTTCTTT. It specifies CASSQTTGGEPEAFF.

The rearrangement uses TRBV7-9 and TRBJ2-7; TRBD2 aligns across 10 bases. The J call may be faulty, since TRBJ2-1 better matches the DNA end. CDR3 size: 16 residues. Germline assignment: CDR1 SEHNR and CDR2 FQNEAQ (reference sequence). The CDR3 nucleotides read TGTGCCAGCAGCGACCCTAGCGGGGGAGTTTACAATGAGCAGTTCTTC. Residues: CASSDPSGGVYNEQFF.

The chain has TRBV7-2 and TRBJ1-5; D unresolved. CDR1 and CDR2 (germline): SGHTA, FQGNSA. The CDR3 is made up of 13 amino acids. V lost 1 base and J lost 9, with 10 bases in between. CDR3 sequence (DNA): TGTGCCAGCAGCTTAGAGTTAACCGGGCCCCAGCATTTT. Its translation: CASSLELTGPQHF.